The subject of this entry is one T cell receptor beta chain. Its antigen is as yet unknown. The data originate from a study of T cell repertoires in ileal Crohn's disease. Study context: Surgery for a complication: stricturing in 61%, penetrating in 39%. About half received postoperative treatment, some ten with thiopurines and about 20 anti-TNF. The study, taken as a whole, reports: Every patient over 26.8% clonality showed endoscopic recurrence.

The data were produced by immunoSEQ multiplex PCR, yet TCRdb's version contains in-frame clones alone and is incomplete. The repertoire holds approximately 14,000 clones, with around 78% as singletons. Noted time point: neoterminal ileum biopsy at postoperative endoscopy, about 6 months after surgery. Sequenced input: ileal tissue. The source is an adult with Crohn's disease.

The chain's CDR3 is CASRATGVDYEQYF. CDR3 in DNA: TGTGCCAGTAGAGCGACAGGGGTGGACTACGAGCAGTACTTC. This chain connects TRBV19 to TRBJ2-5; 8 bases match TRBD1. The J call may be in error: the DNA end matches TRBJ2-7 better. The length of the CDR3 is 14 residues. Germline V lookup: CDR1 LNHDA, CDR2 SQIVND (reference sequence).